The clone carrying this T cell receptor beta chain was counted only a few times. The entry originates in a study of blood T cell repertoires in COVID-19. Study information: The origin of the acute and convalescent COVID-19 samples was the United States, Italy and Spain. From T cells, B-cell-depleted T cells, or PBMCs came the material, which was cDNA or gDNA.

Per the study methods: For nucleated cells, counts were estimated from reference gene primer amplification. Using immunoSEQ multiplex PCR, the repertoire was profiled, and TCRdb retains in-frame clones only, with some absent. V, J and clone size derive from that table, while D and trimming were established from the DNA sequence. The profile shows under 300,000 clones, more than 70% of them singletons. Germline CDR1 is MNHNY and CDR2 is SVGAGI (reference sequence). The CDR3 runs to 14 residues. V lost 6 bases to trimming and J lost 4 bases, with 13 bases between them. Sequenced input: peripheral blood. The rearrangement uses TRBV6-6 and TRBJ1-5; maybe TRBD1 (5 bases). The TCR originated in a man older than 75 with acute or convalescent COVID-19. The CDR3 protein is CASSHGGGNQPQHF. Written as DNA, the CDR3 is TGTGCCAGCAGCCACGGGGGGGGAAATCAGCCCCAGCATTTT.